There are many counts of the clone carrying this T cell receptor (beta chain). This specimen comes from a study of T-cell reconstitution after alpha-beta-depleted transplantation in children. This CDR3 has 15 residues. The V gene lost 3 bases and the J gene lost 3 bases, with 12 bases spanning the gap. The germline CDR1 and CDR2 sequences are SGHTA and FQGNSA. Preparing the TCRbeta library involved the use of unique molecular identifiers. TCRdb reanalysed the PCR reads using MiXCR and keeps one entry per CDR3 protein. The table has 640,000 or so distinct CDR3 sequences, over 15% seen once; the top ten hold 0.85% to 1.3%.

Sequenced material: PBMCs from the stem cell graft donor, taken from the stem cell graft. The rearrangement links TRBV7-2 to TRBJ2-1; D might be TRBD1 (5 bases). The receptor was derived from a human donor who donated a stem cell graft to a child with acute myeloid leukemia. The CDR3 nucleotides are TGTGCCAGCAGCTTTACAGGCGACGGCTACAATGAGCAGTTCTTC. It translates to CASSFTGDGYNEQFF.